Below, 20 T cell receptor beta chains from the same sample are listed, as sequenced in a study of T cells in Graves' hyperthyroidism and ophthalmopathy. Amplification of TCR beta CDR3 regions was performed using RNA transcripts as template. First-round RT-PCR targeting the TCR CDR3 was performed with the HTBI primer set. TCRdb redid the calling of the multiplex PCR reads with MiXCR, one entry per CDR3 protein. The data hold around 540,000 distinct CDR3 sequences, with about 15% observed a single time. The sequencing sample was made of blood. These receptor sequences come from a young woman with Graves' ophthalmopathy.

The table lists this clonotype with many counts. As DNA, the CDR3 is TGTGCCAGCAGCCCCCGGACGGGGAACGAGCAGTTCTTC. Translation: CASSPRTGNEQFF. This chain links TRBV5-8 with TRBJ2-1; D is possibly TRBD2 (5 bases). Trimming removed 4 bases at V and 10 bases at J, with 15 bases between. The CDR3 has 13 amino acids. In germline, CDR1 is SGHTS, CDR2 YDEGEE.

CDR3 in DNA: TGTGCCAGCAGTTACCGACAGTCCTACAATGAGCAGTTCTTC. Its translation is CASSYRQSYNEQFF. The J gene is TRBJ2-1, the V gene TRBV6-2 or TRBV6-3; a possible D gene is TRBD1 (5 bases). Trimming removed 2 bases from V and 1 base from J, with 6 bases in between. Germline-derived CDR1 and CDR2 are MNHEY and SVGEGT. CDR3 length equals 14 residues.

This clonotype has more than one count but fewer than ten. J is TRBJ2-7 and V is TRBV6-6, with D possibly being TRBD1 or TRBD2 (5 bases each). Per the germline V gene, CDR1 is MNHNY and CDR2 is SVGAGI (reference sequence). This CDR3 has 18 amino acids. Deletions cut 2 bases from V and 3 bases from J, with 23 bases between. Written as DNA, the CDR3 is TGTGCCAGCAGTTACAACCCCGGCAGGGCGGGTAAAGGCTACGAGCAGTACTTC. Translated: CASSYNPGRAGKGYEQYF.

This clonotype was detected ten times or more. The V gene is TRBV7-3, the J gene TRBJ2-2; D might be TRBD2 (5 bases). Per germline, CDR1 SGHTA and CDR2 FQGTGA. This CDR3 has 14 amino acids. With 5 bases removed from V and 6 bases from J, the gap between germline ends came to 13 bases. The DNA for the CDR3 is TGTGCCAGCAGCCAAGGAGAGGGCCCCGGGGAGCTGTTTTTT. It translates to CASSQGEGPGELFF.

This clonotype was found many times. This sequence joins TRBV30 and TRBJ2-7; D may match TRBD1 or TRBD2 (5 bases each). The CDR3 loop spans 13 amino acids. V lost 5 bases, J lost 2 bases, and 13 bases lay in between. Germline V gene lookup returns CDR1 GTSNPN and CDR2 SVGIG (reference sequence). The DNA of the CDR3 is TGTGCCTGGTCCCGGGACGGAGCCTACGAGCAGTACTTC. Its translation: CAWSRDGAYEQYF.

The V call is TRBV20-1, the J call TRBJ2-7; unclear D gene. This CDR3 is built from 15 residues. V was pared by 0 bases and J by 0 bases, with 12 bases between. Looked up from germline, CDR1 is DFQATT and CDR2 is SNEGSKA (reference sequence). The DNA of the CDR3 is TGCAGTGCTAGAGATTTTCGCCGGAGCTCCTACGAGCAGTACTTC. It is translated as CSARDFRRSSYEQYF.

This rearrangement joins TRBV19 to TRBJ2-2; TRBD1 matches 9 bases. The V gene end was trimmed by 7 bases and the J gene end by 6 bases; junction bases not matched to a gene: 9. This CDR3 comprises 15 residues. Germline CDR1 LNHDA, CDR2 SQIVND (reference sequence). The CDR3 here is CASNRDRVYPGELFF. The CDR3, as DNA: TGTGCCAGTAACCGGGACAGGGTTTATCCCGGGGAGCTGTTTTTT.

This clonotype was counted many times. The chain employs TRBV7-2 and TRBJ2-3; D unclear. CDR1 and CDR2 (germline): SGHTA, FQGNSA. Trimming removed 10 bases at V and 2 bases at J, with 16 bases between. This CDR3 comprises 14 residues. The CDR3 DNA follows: TGTGCCACCTCGAGCCGGATGTCCACAGATACGCAGTATTTT. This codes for CATSSRMSTDTQYF. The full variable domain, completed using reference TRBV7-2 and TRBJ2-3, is GAGVSQSPSNKVTEKGKDVELRCDPISGHTALYWYRQSLGQGLEFLIYFQGNSAPDKSGLPSDRFSAERTGGSVSTLTIQRTQQEDSAVYLCATSSRMSTDTQYFGPGTRLTVL.

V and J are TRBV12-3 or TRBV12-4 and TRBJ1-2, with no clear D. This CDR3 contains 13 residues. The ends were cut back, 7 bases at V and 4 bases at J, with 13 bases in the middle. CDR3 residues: CASTLARTYGYTF. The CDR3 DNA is TGTGCCAGCACCTTAGCACGGACCTATGGCTACACCTTC.

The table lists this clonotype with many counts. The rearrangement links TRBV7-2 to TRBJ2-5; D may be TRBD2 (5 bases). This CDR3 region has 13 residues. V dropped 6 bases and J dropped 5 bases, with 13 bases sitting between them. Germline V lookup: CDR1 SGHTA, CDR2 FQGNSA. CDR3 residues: CASRYTRAETQYF. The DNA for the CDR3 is TGTGCCAGCAGATACACTAGGGCCGAGACCCAGTACTTC.

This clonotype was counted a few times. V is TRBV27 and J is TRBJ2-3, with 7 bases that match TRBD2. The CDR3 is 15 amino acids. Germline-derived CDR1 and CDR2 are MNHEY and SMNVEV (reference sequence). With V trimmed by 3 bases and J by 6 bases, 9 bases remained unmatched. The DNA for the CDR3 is TGTGCCAGCAGTTTGGCGAGCGGGGCTCGGGATACGCAGTATTTT. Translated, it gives CASSLASGARDTQYF.

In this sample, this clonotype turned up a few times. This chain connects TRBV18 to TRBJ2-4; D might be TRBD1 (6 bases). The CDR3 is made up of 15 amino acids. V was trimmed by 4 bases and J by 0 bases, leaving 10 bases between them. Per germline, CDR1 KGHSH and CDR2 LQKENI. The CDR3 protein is CASSLEQGAKNIQYF. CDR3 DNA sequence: TGTGCCAGCTCACTCGAACAGGGAGCCAAAAACATTCAGTACTTC.

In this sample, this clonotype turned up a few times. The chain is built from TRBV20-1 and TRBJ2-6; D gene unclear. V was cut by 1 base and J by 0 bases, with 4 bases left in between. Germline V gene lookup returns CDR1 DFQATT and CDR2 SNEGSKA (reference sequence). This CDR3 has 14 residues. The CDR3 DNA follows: TGCAGTGCTAGAGGCGTCTCTGGGGCCAACGTCCTGACTTTC. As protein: CSARGVSGANVLTF.

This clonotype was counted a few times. The DNA of the CDR3 is TGTGCCAGCAGCTTGGGACAGGGAATTCACGAGCAGTACTTC. Amino acids: CASSLGQGIHEQYF. This rearrangement joins TRBV12-3 or TRBV12-4 to TRBJ2-7, with 9 nucleotides matching TRBD1. The CDR3 sequence is 14 residues long. The V and J ends lost 6 bases and 5 bases, in that order; junction bases with no gene match: 8.

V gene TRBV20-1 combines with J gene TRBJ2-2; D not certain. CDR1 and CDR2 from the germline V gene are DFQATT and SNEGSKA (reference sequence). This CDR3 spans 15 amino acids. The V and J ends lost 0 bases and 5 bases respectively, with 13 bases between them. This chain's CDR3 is CSARDLHGETGELFF. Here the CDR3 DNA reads TGCAGTGCTAGAGATTTACACGGCGAGACCGGGGAGCTGTTTTTT.

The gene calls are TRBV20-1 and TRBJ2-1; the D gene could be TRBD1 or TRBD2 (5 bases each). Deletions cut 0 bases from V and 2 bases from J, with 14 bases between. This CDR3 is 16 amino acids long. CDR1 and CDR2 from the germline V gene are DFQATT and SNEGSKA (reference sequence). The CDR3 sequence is CSARDLGTQAYNEQFF. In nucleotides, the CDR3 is TGCAGTGCTAGAGATCTCGGGACCCAGGCCTACAATGAGCAGTTCTTC.

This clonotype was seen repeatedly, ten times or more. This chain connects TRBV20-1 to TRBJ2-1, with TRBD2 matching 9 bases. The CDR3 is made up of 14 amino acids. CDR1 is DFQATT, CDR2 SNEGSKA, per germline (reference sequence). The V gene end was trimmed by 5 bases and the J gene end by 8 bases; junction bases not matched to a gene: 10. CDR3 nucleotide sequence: TGCAGTGCTGGACCGGGACTAGCAACAGATGAGCAGTTCTTC. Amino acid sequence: CSAGPGLATDEQFF.

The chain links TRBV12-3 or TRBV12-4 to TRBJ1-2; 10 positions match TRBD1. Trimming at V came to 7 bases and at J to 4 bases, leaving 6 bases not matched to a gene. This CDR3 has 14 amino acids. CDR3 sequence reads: CASNQGQGIYGYTF. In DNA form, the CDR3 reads TGTGCCAGCAACCAGGGACAGGGGATCTATGGCTACACCTTC.

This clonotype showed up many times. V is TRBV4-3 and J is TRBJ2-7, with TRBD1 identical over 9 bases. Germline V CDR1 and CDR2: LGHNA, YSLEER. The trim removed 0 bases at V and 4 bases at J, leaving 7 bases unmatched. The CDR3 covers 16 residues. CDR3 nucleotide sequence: TGCGCCAGCAGCCAAGAGGGGGGAGACAGGGGGTACGAGCAGTACTTC. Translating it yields CASSQEGGDRGYEQYF.

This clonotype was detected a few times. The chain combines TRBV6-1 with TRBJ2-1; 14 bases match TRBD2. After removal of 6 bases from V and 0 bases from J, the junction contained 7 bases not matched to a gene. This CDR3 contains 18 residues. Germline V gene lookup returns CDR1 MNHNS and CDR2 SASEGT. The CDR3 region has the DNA TGTGCCAGCAGAGGACTAGCGGGAGGCCCTATCTCCTACAATGAGCAGTTCTTC. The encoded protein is CASRGLAGGPISYNEQFF.